A selection of T cell receptor beta chains follows, all from one sample in a study of cytomegalovirus exposure and HLA in healthy donors. Clones were sequenced by immunoSEQ multiplex PCR, and TCRdb holds only the in-frame ones, with some missing. The clone table shows under 95,000 clones, with the ten largest holding about 0.61%. Input material: PBMCs. The receptor set was obtained from a man between 45 and 60 years old in good health and CMV-seronegative. Each CDR3 is given with its conserved first and last residue. The D gene is left open where the match is weak.

v_gene	j_gene	d_gene	CDR3aa	CDR3nt
TRBV9	TRBJ2-1	-	CASSATPGKNNEQFF	TGTGCCAGCAGCGCCACTCCCGGGAAAAACAATGAGCAGTTCTTC
TRBV7-9	TRBJ1-3	TRBD1	CASSLGQTRNTIYF	TGTGCCAGCAGCCTGGGACAGACCAGAAACACCATATATTTT
TRBV5-8	TRBJ1-5	-	CASSSFRNQPQHF	TGTGCCAGCAGCTCTTTTCGCAATCAGCCCCAGCATTTT
TRBV2	TRBJ2-5	TRBD1	CASLQGGQAGETQYF	TGTGCCAGTCTCCAAGGTGGACAGGCAGGGGAGACCCAGTACTTC
TRBV27	TRBJ1-6	TRBD1	CASSASLKGLVRDRGSPLHF	TGTGCCAGCAGCGCTAGTTTAAAGGGGCTGGTCCGGGACAGGGGCTCACCCCTCCACTTT
TRBV5-4	TRBJ2-1	TRBD1	CASSLDRGSSYNEQFF	TGTGCCAGCAGCTTGGACAGGGGGAGCTCCTACAATGAGCAGTTCTTC
TRBV7-9	TRBJ1-5	-	CASSLVGEPQHF	TGTGCCAGCAGCTTAGTAGGGGAGCCCCAGCATTTT
TRBV7-9	TRBJ2-3	-	CASSHIQSTDTQYF	TGTGCCAGCAGCCATATCCAGTCCACAGATACGCAGTATTTT
TRBV7-9	TRBJ2-1	TRBD2	CASSSAGGPREQFF	TGTGCCAGCAGCTCAGCGGGGGGGCCCAGGGAGCAGTTCTTC
TRBV28	TRBJ2-3	TRBD2	CASSLTSRFSTDTQYF	TGTGCCAGCAGTTTGACTAGCAGATTTAGCACAGATACGCAGTATTTT
TRBV4-2	TRBJ2-7	TRBD1	CASSQGRDRDTDEQYF	TGTGCCAGCAGCCAAGGAAGGGACAGGGATACGGACGAGCAGTACTTC
TRBV29-1	TRBJ2-1	-	CSVELVGESEQFF	TGCAGCGTTGAATTAGTGGGCGAGAGTGAGCAGTTCTTC
TRBV7-9	TRBJ2-5	-	CASSLGRRGRYQETQYF	TGTGCCAGCAGCTTAGGACGCAGGGGCAGATACCAAGAGACCCAGTACTTC
TRBV7-2	TRBJ1-2	-	CASSLVARNYGYTF	TGTGCCAGCAGCTTAGTAGCCCGGAACTATGGCTACACCTTC
TRBV6-6	TRBJ2-7	-	CASSFRQAAYEQYF	TGTGCCAGCAGTTTCCGACAAGCAGCCTACGAGCAGTACTTC
TRBV29-1	TRBJ1-5	-	CSVEQGSNQPQHF	TGCAGCGTTGAACAGGGGAGCAATCAGCCCCAGCATTTT
TRBV7-9	TRBJ2-1	TRBD1	CASSKTGQGMVNEQFF	TGTGCCAGCAGCAAAACGGGACAGGGAATGGTGAATGAGCAGTTCTTC
TRBV6-6	TRBJ2-7	-	CASTQQGSGEQYF	TGTGCCAGCACCCAACAGGGATCCGGCGAGCAGTACTTC
TRBV11-2	TRBJ1-2	-	CASSQDPTGRYGYTF	TGTGCCAGCAGCCAAGACCCAACAGGGCGCTATGGCTACACCTTC
TRBV10-3	TRBJ2-1	TRBD1	CAIPGQGDEQFF	TGTGCCATCCCCGGCCAGGGGGATGAGCAGTTCTTC
TRBV19	TRBJ1-6	TRBD1	CASSIPQGATWNSPLHF	TGTGCCAGTAGTATTCCCCAGGGGGCTACGTGGAATTCACCCCTCCACTTT
TRBV6-4	TRBJ2-2	TRBD1	CASIFIDRANTGELFF	TGTGCCAGCATATTCATAGACAGGGCGAACACCGGGGAGCTGTTTTTT
TRBV6-5	TRBJ2-3	-	CASSYMGTRTDTQYF	TGTGCCAGCAGTTACATGGGGACACGCACAGATACGCAGTATTTT
TRBV18	TRBJ1-5	-	CASSSGHYSNQPQHF	TGTGCCAGCTCCTCGGGACACTATAGCAATCAGCCCCAGCATTTT
TRBV19	TRBJ2-7	TRBD1	CASRPFDRAYEQYF	TGTGCCAGTAGGCCATTTGACAGGGCCTACGAGCAGTACTTC
TRBV6-6	TRBJ1-1	TRBD1	CASTRQGNTEAFF	TGTGCCAGCACCAGACAGGGGAACACTGAAGCTTTCTTT
TRBV28	TRBJ2-1	-	CASSFGTYNEQFF	TGTGCCAGCAGTTTCGGGACATACAATGAGCAGTTCTTC
TRBV7-9	TRBJ2-7	TRBD1	CASSLGRGRDEQYF	TGTGCCAGCAGCCTAGGCAGGGGGCGCGACGAGCAGTACTTC
TRBV4-2	TRBJ1-1	-	CASSYKSEAFF	TGTGCCAGCAGCTATAAGAGTGAAGCTTTCTTT
TRBV7-3	TRBJ2-1	TRBD2	CASSFSGGNNEQFF	TGTGCCAGCAGCTTTAGCGGGGGGAACAATGAGCAGTTCTTC
TRBV29-1	TRBJ2-7	TRBD1	CSVEGTGGVEQYF	TGCAGCGTTGAAGGGACAGGGGGGGTCGAGCAGTACTTC
TRBV28	TRBJ1-5	TRBD1	CASQQGRFGSNQPQHF	TGTGCCAGCCAACAGGGGCGGTTCGGGAGCAATCAGCCCCAGCATTTT
TRBV27	TRBJ2-3	TRBD2	CASSLGRGAPTSTDTQYF	TGTGCCAGCAGTTTGGGGCGGGGGGCTCCTACCAGCACAGATACGCAGTATTTT
TRBV5-1	TRBJ2-7	TRBD2	CASSLEAGTSGDEQYF	TGCGCCAGCAGCTTGGAAGCCGGGACTAGCGGCGACGAGCAGTACTTC
TRBV6-5	TRBJ1-2	TRBD1	CASSFIDRANYGYTF	TGTGCCAGCAGTTTTATAGACAGGGCTAACTATGGCTACACCTTC
TRBV7-7	TRBJ1-2	-	CASSFEGGRGYTF	TGTGCTAGCAGCTTTGAGGGAGGACGAGGCTACACCTTC
TRBV7-2	TRBJ2-1	-	CASSSTLSYNEQFF	TGTGCCAGCAGCTCCACACTATCCTACAATGAGCAGTTCTTC
TRBV7-9	TRBJ1-2	TRBD1	CASSLGGTGINYGYTF	TGTGCCAGCAGCTTAGGTGGGACAGGGATTAACTATGGCTACACCTTC
TRBV7-8	TRBJ2-3	-	CASSPKGGPSTDTQYF	TGTGCCAGCAGTCCGAAGGGGGGGCCTAGCACAGATACGCAGTATTTT
TRBV7-9	TRBJ1-1	-	CASSPTGWTEAFF	TGTGCCAGCAGTCCCACAGGGTGGACTGAAGCTTTCTTT
TRBV28	TRBJ2-2	TRBD1	CASSLMLRQGVTGELFF	TGTGCCAGCAGTTTAATGTTGCGACAGGGGGTCACCGGGGAGCTGTTTTTT
TRBV19	TRBJ2-6	-	CASSGGFSGANVLTF	TGTGCCAGTAGTGGGGGGTTCTCTGGGGCCAACGTCCTGACTTTC
TRBV30	TRBJ2-2	-	CAWSVGGPGELFF	TGTGCCTGGAGTGTGGGGGGGCCCGGGGAGCTGTTTTTT
TRBV5-1	TRBJ2-7	TRBD1	CASSLGDRGYEQYF	TGCGCCAGCAGCTTGGGGGACAGGGGCTACGAGCAGTACTTC
TRBV19	TRBJ1-2	-	CASSGSENYGYTF	TGTGCCAGTAGTGGTTCAGAAAACTATGGCTACACCTTC
TRBV18	TRBJ2-1	-	CASSDSHNEQFF	TGTGCCAGCTCAGACAGCCACAATGAGCAGTTCTTC
TRBV18	TRBJ1-1	-	CASSTQDTGFGTEAFF	TGTGCCAGCTCAACCCAGGACACAGGATTCGGCACTGAAGCTTTCTTT
TRBV10-3	TRBJ2-2	TRBD1	CAIGSQGAIGELFF	TGTGCCATCGGAAGTCAGGGGGCGATCGGGGAGCTGTTTTTT
TRBV7-3	TRBJ1-1	TRBD1	CASSRTGTGNTEAFF	TGTGCCAGCAGCAGGACCGGGACAGGGAACACTGAAGCTTTCTTT
TRBV9	TRBJ2-1	TRBD2	CASSVEGRGQPFYNEQFF	TGTGCCAGCAGCGTAGAAGGGAGGGGCCAGCCCTTCTACAATGAGCAGTTCTTC
TRBV11-1	TRBJ2-1	TRBD1	CASSLGQGAIDEQFF	TGTGCCAGCAGCTTGGGACAGGGGGCGATAGATGAGCAGTTCTTC
TRBV9	TRBJ1-2	-	CASSRSQGRVPYTF	TGTGCCAGCAGTCGTAGCCAAGGGCGGGTCCCCTACACCTTC
TRBV18	TRBJ1-2	TRBD1	CASSPQNVGDRGYYGYTF	TGTGCCAGCTCACCACAGAACGTTGGGGACAGGGGATACTATGGCTACACCTTC
TRBV5-4	TRBJ1-6	-	CATKSGGEAYNSPLHF	TGTGCCACCAAAAGCGGGGGGGAAGCCTATAATTCACCCCTCCACTTT
TRBV10-3	TRBJ2-7	-	CAAYREGTGEQYF	TGTGCCGCATACAGGGAGGGGACGGGAGAGCAGTACTTC